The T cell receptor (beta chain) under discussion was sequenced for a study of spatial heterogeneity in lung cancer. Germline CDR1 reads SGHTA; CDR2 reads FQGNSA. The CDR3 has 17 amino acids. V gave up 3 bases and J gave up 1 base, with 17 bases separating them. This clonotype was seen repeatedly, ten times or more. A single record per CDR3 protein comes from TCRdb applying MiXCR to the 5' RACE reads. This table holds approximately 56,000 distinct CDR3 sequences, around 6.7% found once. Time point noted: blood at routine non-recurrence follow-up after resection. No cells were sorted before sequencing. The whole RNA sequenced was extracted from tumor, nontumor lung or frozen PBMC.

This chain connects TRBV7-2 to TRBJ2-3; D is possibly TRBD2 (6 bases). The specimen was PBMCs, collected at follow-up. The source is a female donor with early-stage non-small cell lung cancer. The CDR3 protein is CASSFSTAGTGTDTQYF. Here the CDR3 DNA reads TGTGCCAGCAGCTTCAGTACGGCGGGGACGGGCACAGATACGCAGTATTTT. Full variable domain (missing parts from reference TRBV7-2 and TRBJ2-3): GAGVSQSPSNKVTEKGKDVELRCDPISGHTALYWYRQSLGQGLEFLIYFQGNSAPDKSGLPSDRFSAERTGGSVSTLTIQRTQQEDSAVYLCASSFSTAGTGTDTQYFGPGTRLTVL.